Each of the 10 T cell receptor beta chains below was sequenced from the same sample in a study of CD8 T cells in Susac syndrome (dated by TCRdb to about 2019). The library was built by means of the immunoSEQ multiplex PCR assay. RNA was extracted using the RNeasy kit, and about 0.45 to 1 ug of the RNA was reverse transcribed with random hexamers. The public reads were run again by TCRdb, first through fastp at Q25 and then through MiXCR, and only productive beta chains were kept. Each CDR3 protein appears once, grouped with its most common genes and DNA. The sample yields more than 100,000 distinct CDR3 sequences; nearly 95% were counted once. The ten largest clonotypes hold roughly 0.12% of the sample. Sequencing was performed on CD4+ T cells from PBMCs. These receptors were obtained from a human donor in good health.

The J gene is TRBJ1-2, the V gene TRBV19; 8 bases line up with TRBD1. This CDR3 comprises 12 residues. Germline-derived CDR1 and CDR2 are LNHDA and SQIVND (reference sequence). V lost 8 bases, J lost 6 bases, and 5 bases stayed unmatched. The CDR3 DNA is TGTGCCAGTCGCAGGGGACAGGATGGCTACACCTTC. Residues: CASRRGQDGYTF.

V usage is TRBV7-9 and J usage is TRBJ2-7; 7 nucleotides line up with TRBD1. The V and J ends lost 3 bases and 3 bases, in that order; junction bases with no gene match: 5. Germline-derived CDR1 and CDR2 are SEHNR and FQNEAQ (reference sequence). The CDR3 is 14 amino acids. The DNA of the CDR3 is TGTGCCAGCAGCTTCCGGGACAGCCTCTACGAGCAGTACTTC. Translating it yields CASSFRDSLYEQYF.

This sequence joins TRBV29-1 and TRBJ1-2, with D hard to call. Germline CDR1 is SQVTM and CDR2 is ANQGSEA. CDR3 length equals 13 residues. The ends were cut back, 8 bases at V and 0 bases at J, with 13 bases in the middle. The CDR3 is CSSGIPSNYGYTF. In nucleotides, the CDR3 is TGCAGCTCCGGGATCCCGTCTAACTATGGCTACACCTTC.

This rearrangement joins TRBV29-1 to TRBJ1-2; D is possibly TRBD1 (6 bases). Trimming left V 5 bases short and J 2 bases short, with 9 bases between. CDR1 and CDR2 from the germline V gene are SQVTM and ANQGSEA. The CDR3 contains 12 residues. The CDR3, as DNA: TGCAGCGTTTCCAGGGGAAACTATGGCTACACCTTC. As protein: CSVSRGNYGYTF.

The V call is TRBV7-9, the J call TRBJ2-1; D might be TRBD2 (5 bases). The CDR3 has 11 residues. The germline V gene encodes CDR1 SEHNR and CDR2 FQNEAQ (reference sequence). V was cut by 8 bases and J by 5 bases, with 7 bases left in between. CDR3 protein: CASERNNEQFF. CDR3 nucleotides: TGTGCCAGCGAGCGGAACAATGAGCAGTTCTTC.

Written as DNA, the CDR3 is TGTGCCAGTAAGGAGGGAGGCCCCTCCTACAATGAGCAGTTCTTC. Its translation is CASKEGGPSYNEQFF. The chain combines TRBV19 with TRBJ2-1; TRBD2 might be the D (6 bases). The CDR3 contains 15 residues. Looked up from germline, CDR1 is LNHDA and CDR2 is SQIVND (reference sequence). The germline V and J ends were trimmed by 7 bases and 0 bases, with 13 bases remaining between them.

V gene TRBV6-6 combines with J gene TRBJ2-6; no definite D call. This CDR3 has 15 residues. CDR1 is MNHNY, CDR2 SVGAGI, per germline (reference sequence). Trimming cost V 2 bases and J 0 bases, with 5 bases left between them. The CDR3: CASSYPASGANVLTF. DNA for the CDR3: TGTGCCAGCAGTTACCCGGCCTCTGGGGCCAACGTCCTGACTTTC.

The V call is TRBV18, the J call TRBJ2-6; 9 nucleotides align to TRBD1. The CDR3 is made up of 17 amino acids. Germline CDR1 KGHSH, CDR2 LQKENI. V was pared by 5 bases and J by 2 bases, with 7 bases of the junction left unmatched. Written as DNA, the CDR3 is TGTGCCAGCTCAGCACTACAGGGGGCAACTGGGGCCAACGTCCTGACTTTC. Amino acids: CASSALQGATGANVLTF.

The chain couples TRBV24-1 to TRBJ2-6; D is ambiguous. There are 16 residues in the CDR3. V was clipped by 4 bases and J by 4 bases, with 13 bases between them. The germline CDR1 and CDR2 sequences are KGHDR and SFDVKD. The CDR3 region is CATSDPRSDGANVLTF. For the CDR3, the DNA is TGTGCCACCAGTGACCCACGATCCGACGGGGCCAACGTCCTGACTTTC.

The V gene is TRBV9, the J gene TRBJ1-2; tentatively, D is TRBD1 (5 bases). Germline values: CDR1 SGDLS, CDR2 YYNGEE. The CDR3 loop spans 15 amino acids. The V end was cut by 0 bases, the J end by 4 bases, with 13 bases between. This CDR3 reads CASSVAGAALYGYTF. DNA of the CDR3: TGTGCCAGCAGCGTAGCTGGGGCCGCCCTCTATGGCTACACCTTC. The full variable domain, its missing parts supplied by reference TRBV9 and TRBJ1-2, is DSGVTQTPKHLITATGQRVTLRCSPRSGDLSVYWYQQSLDQGLQFLIQYYNGEERAKGNILERFSAQQFPDLHSELNLSSLELGDSALYFCASSVAGAALYGYTFGSGTRLTVV.